The rows below give T cell receptor beta chains drawn from one sample of a study of T-cell memory formation after mild COVID-19. TCRdb independently ran MiXCR on the 5' RACE reads; one entry per CDR3 protein. The sample yields around 200,000 distinct CDR3 sequences, 8% to 11% seen once. Sequencing was carried out using PBMCs or a T cell subset sorted from them (not recorded which). These receptors were collected from a man between 18 and 35 years old who had mild COVID-19 (a few samples of this study predate the infection). Cell type and time point are not known. Each CDR3 is given with its conserved first and last residue. D genes are given only for firm matches. Expanded clones get a size class; other rows say once, few or many, or leave the size out.

V gene	J gene	clone size	D gene	CDR3 DNA	CDR3 protein
TRBV5-1	TRBJ2-1	.	TRBD1	TGCGCCAGCAGCTTGACCGGGACAGGGATAATGGGGCAGTTCTTC	CASSLTGTGIMGQFF
TRBV6-2/TRBV6-3	TRBJ2-5	few	.	TGTGCCAGCAGTAACATTTTAGCCCCTCAGAGGTTGGAGACCCAGTACTTC	CASSNILAPQRLETQYF
TRBV5-1	TRBJ1-2	few	.	TGCGCCAGCAGCTTGGAAGGGTACTATGGCTACACCTTC	CASSLEGYYGYTF
TRBV6-2/TRBV6-3	TRBJ2-1	.	TRBD2	TGTGCCAGCAGTTCCCGCCCGAGGCTAGCGGACCGGCATGAGCAGTTCTTC	CASSSRPRLADRHEQFF
TRBV6-5	TRBJ2-3	few	.	TGTGCCAGCAGTTACTCCAGGGGAAATACGCAGTATTTT	CASSYSRGNTQYF
TRBV7-3	TRBJ2-3	few	.	TGTGCCAGCAGCCTGGAGTTTAGCACAGATACGCAGTATTTT	CASSLEFSTDTQYF
TRBV5-5	TRBJ2-1	few	.	TGTGCCAGCAGCTTGGGTGGGCCCCCCCATGAGCAGTTCTTC	CASSLGGPPHEQFF
TRBV4-1	TRBJ2-1	few	.	TGCGCCAGCAGCCAAGTTTACTCTACAGCCTTATACAATGAGCAGTTCTTC	CASSQVYSTALYNEQFF
TRBV3-1	TRBJ2-5	many	.	TGTGCCAGCAGCCAAGATGCAGGGAAAGAGACCCAGTACTTC	CASSQDAGKETQYF
TRBV15	TRBJ1-1	.	.	TGTGCCACCAGCAGAGAGGCAGTCGCGATGGATGGAGCTTTCTTT	CATSREAVAMDGAFF
TRBV5-1	TRBJ1-2	few	TRBD1	TGCGCCAGCAGCTCCGGGACAGGATCGCCTGACTATGGCTACACCTTC	CASSSGTGSPDYGYTF
TRBV23-1	TRBJ2-7	few	.	TGCGCCAGCAGTCAATCGATTCAGCTCTCCTACGAGCAGTACTTC	CASSQSIQLSYEQYF
TRBV6-5	TRBJ1-1	.	.	TGTGCCAGCAGTTACTCGGGCAGCATGAACACTGAAGCTTTCTTT	CASSYSGSMNTEAFF
TRBV12-3/TRBV12-4	TRBJ1-3	.	.	TGTGCCAGCAGACTCGGTGATGCAGCCAACACCATATATTTT	CASRLGDAANTIYF
TRBV20-1	TRBJ2-3	many	TRBD2	TGCAGTGCTAGCCGGTCAGGCGGGGGGGCCTTGGATACGCAGTATTTT	CSASRSGGGALDTQYF